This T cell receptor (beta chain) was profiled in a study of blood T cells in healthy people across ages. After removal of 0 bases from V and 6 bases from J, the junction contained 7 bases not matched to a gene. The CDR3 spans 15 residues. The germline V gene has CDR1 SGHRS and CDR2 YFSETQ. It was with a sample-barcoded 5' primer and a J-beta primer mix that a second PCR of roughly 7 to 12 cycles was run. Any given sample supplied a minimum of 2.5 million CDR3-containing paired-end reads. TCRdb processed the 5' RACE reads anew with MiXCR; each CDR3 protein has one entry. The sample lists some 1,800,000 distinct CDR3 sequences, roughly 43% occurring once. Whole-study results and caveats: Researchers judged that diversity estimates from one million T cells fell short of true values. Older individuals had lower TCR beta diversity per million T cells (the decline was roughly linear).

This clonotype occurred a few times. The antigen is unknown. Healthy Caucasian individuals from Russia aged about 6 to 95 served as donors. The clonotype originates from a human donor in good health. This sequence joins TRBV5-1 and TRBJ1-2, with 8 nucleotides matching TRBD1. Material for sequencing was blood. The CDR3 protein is CASSLATGQGNGYTF. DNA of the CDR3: TGCGCCAGCAGCTTGGCCACAGGACAGGGAAATGGCTACACCTTC.